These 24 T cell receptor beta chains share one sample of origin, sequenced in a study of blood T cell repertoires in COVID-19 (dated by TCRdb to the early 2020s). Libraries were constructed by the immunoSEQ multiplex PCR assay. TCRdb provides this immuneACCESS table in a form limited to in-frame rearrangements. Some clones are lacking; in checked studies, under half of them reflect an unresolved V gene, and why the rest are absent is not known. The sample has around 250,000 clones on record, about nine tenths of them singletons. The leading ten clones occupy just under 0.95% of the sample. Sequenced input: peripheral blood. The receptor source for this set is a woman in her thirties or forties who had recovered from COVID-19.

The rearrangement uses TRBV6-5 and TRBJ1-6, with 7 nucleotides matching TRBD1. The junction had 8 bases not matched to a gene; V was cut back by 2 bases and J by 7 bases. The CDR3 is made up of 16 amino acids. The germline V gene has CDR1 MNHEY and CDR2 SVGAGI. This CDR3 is CASSYPPGRGNSPLHF. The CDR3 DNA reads TGTGCCAGCAGTTACCCGCCCGGCAGGGGGAATTCACCCCTCCACTTT.

DNA of the CDR3: TGTGCCAGCAGCTTAGCGGGAGCCGGCGGGAGGGCCCTCAATGAGCAGTTCTTC. The encoded protein is CASSLAGAGGRALNEQFF. The rearrangement uses TRBV13 and TRBJ2-1; 9 positions agree with TRBD2. The V segment lost 1 base and the J segment 6 bases; nucleotides outside the gene matches: 13. The CDR3 covers 18 residues. The germline CDR1 and CDR2 sequences are PRHDT and FYEKMQ (reference sequence).

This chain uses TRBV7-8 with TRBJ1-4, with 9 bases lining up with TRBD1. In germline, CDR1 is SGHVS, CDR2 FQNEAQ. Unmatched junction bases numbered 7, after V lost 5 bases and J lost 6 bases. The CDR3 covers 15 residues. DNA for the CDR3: TGTGCCAGCAGCAACCACAGGGGGCAAGATGAAAAACTGTTTTTT. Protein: CASSNHRGQDEKLFF.

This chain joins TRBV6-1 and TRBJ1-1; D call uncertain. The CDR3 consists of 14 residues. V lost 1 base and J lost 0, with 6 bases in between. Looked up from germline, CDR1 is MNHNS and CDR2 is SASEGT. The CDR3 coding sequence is TGTGCCAGCAGTGAAGGACTTTTGAACACTGAAGCTTTCTTT. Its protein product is CASSEGLLNTEAFF.

The DNA for the CDR3 is TGTGCCAGCAGCCCTCAGACAGGGTTCCCAGATACGCAGTATTTT. Its translation is CASSPQTGFPDTQYF. V usage is TRBV7-3 and J usage is TRBJ2-3; the match to TRBD1 covers 7 bases. After removal of 5 bases from V and 4 bases from J, the junction contained 9 bases not matched to a gene. Germline lookup yields CDR1 SGHTA and CDR2 FQGTGA. This CDR3 comprises 15 residues.

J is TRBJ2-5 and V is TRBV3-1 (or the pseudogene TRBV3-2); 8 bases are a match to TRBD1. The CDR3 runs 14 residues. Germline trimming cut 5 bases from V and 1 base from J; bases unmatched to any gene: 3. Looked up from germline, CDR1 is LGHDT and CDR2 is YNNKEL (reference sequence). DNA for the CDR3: TGTGCCAGCAGCATACAGGGGGTCCAAGAGACCCAGTACTTC. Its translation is CASSIQGVQETQYF.

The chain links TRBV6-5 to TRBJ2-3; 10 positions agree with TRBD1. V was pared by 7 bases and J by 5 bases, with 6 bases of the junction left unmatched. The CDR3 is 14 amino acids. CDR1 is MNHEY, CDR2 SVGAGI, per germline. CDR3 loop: CASIWDRGLDTQYF. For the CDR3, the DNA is TGTGCCAGCATTTGGGACAGGGGCTTAGATACGCAGTATTTT.

The DNA of the CDR3 is TGCGCCAGCAGCCAAGGTAGTACTAGCGGGAGTGAGACCCAGTACTTC. It is translated as CASSQGSTSGSETQYF. The gene calls are TRBV4-1 and TRBJ2-5; 11 bases match TRBD2. Germline CDR1 and CDR2: MGHRA and YSYEKL. Losses at the gene ends were 1 base for V and 5 bases for J; bases not matched to a gene: 6. The CDR3 covers 16 residues.

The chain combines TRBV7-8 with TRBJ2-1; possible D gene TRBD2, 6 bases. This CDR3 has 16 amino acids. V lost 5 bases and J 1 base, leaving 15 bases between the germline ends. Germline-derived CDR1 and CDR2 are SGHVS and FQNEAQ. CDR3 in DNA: TGTGCCAGCAGCCCCGTAGCCGGGACTTCCTACAATGAGCAGTTCTTC. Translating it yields CASSPVAGTSYNEQFF. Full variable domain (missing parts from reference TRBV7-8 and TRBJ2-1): GAGVSQSPRYKVAKRGQDVALRCDPISGHVSLFWYQQALGQGPEFLTYFQNEAQLDKSGLPSDRFFAERPEGSVSTLKIQRTQQEDSAVYLCASSPVAGTSYNEQFFGPGTRLTVL.

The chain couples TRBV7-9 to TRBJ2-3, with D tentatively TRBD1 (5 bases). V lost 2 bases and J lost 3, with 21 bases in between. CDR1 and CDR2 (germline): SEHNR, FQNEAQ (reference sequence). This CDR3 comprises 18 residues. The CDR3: CASSLLGALGQNTDTQYF. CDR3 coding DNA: TGTGCCAGCAGCTTATTAGGGGCTCTCGGGCAGAATACAGATACGCAGTATTTT. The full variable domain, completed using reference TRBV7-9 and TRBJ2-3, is DTGVSQNPRHKITKRGQNVTFRCDPISEHNRLYWYRQTLGQGPEFLTYFQNEAQLEKSRLLSDRFSAERPKGSFSTLEIQRTEQGDSAMYLCASSLLGALGQNTDTQYFGPGTRLTVL.

CDR3 loop: CASSRTGLAGAGSREQYF. The CDR3 DNA sequence: TGTGCCAGCAGCCGAACCGGACTAGCGGGAGCAGGGTCTCGCGAGCAGTACTTC. The rearrangement uses TRBV5-4 and TRBJ2-7; 13 nucleotides line up with TRBD2. Germline CDR1 and CDR2: SGHNT and YYREEE (reference sequence). This CDR3 region has 18 residues. The trim removed 4 bases at V and 6 bases at J, leaving 16 bases unmatched. Complete variable domain (other parts from reference TRBV5-4 and TRBJ2-7): ETGVTQSPTHLIKTRGQQVTLRCSSQSGHNTVSWYQQALGQGPQFIFQYYREEENGRGNFPPRFSGLQFPNYSSELNVNALELDDSALYLCASSRTGLAGAGSREQYFGPGTRLTVT.

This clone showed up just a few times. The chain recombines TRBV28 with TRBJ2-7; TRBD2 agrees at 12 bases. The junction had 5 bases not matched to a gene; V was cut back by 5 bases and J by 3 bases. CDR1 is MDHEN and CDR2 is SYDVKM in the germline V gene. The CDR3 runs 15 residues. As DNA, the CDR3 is TGTGCCAGCAGTCCTACGACTAGCGGGAGCTACGAGCAGTACTTC. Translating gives CASSPTTSGSYEQYF.

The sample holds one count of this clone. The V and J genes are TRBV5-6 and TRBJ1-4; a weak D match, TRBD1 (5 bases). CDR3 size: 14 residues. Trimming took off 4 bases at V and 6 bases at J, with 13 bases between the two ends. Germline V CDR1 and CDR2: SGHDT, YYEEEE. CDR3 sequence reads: CASSPRQMHEKLFF. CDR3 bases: TGTGCCAGCAGCCCTAGACAGATGCATGAAAAACTGTTTTTT.

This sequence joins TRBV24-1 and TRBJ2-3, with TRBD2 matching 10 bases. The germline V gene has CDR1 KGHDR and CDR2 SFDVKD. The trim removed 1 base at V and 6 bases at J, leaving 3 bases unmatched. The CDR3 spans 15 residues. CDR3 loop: CATSDLAGGLDTQYF. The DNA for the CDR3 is TGTGCCACCAGTGATTTAGCGGGAGGGCTGGATACGCAGTATTTT.

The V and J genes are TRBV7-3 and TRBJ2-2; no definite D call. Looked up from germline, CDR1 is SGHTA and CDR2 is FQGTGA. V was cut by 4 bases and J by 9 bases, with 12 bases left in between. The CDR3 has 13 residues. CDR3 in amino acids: CASSSTGLRELFF. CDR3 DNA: TGTGCCAGCAGCTCGACGGGTCTTCGGGAGCTGTTTTTT.

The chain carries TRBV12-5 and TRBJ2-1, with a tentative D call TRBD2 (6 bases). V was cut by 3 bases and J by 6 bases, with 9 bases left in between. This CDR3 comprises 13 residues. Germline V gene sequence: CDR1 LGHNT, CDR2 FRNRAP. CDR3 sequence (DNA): TGTGCTAGTGGTTTCCGGGGGTTCAATGAGCAGTTCTTC. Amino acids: CASGFRGFNEQFF.

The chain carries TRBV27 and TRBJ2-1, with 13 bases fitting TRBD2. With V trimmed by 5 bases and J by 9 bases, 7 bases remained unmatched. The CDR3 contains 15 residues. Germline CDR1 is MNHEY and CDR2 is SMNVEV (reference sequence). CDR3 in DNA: TGTGCCAGCAGTCGGACTAGCGGGGGTGAATTTGAGCAGTTCTTC. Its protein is CASSRTSGGEFEQFF.

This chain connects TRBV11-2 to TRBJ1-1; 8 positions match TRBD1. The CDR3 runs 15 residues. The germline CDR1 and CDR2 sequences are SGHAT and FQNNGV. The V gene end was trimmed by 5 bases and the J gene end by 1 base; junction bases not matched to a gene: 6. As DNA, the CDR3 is TGTGCCAGCAGCGCGAGACAGGGGCGGAACACTGAAGCTTTCTTT. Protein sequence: CASSARQGRNTEAFF.

The CDR3 DNA follows: TGTGCCAGCTCACCACGTGGACAGGGGGATAATGAGCAGTTCTTC. Translation: CASSPRGQGDNEQFF. The chain couples TRBV18 to TRBJ2-1, with 10 nucleotides matching TRBD1. This CDR3 has 15 amino acids. The V gene end was trimmed by 1 base and the J gene end by 7 bases; junction bases not matched to a gene: 4. Germline V CDR1 and CDR2: KGHSH, LQKENI.

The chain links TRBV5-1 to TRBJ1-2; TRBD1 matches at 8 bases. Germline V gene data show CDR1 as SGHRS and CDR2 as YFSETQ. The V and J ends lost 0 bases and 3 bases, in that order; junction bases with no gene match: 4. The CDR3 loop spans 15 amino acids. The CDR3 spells CASSLVSGGDYGYTF. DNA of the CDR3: TGCGCCAGCAGCTTGGTGTCAGGGGGCGACTATGGCTACACCTTC.

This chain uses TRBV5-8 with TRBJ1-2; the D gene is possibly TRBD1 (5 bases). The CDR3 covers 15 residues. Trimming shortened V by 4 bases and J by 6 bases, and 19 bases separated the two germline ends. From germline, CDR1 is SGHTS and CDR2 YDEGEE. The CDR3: CASSTGIRGRNGYTF. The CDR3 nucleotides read TGTGCCAGCAGCACTGGGATTAGGGGCAGGAATGGCTACACCTTC.

The CDR3 region is CASSLSENQPQHF. CDR3 nucleotide sequence: TGTGCCAGCAGCTTATCGGAGAATCAGCCCCAGCATTTT. The genes are TRBV7-2 and TRBJ1-5, with D unresolved. V was trimmed by 2 bases and J by 4 bases, leaving 6 bases between them. Germline-derived CDR1 and CDR2 are SGHTA and FQGNSA. The CDR3 extends over 13 amino acids.

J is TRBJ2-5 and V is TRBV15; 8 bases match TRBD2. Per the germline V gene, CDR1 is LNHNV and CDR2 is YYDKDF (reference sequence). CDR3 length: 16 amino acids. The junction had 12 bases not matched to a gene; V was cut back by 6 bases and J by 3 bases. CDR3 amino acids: CATRPEWGSGKETQYF. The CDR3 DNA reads TGTGCCACCAGGCCCGAATGGGGTAGCGGGAAAGAGACCCAGTACTTC.

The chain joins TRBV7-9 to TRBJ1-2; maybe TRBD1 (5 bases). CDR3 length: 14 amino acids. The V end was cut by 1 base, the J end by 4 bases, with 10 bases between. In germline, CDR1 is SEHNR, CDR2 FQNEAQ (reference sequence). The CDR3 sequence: CASSLGRDGYGYTF. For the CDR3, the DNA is TGTGCCAGCAGCTTAGGGAGGGACGGCTATGGCTACACCTTC.